The rows below give T cell receptor beta chains drawn from one sample of a study of regulatory T cells. Sequencing used immunoSEQ multiplex PCR; TCRdb keeps in-frame clones, though not all of them. The profile shows some 29,000 clones, less than 95% of them singletons. Source material: conventional CD4+ T cells sorted from blood. All receptors derive from a person under 35 with CD3G deficiency. CDR3s include the opening cysteine and the closing phenylalanine or tryptophan. A D gene is named only where the DNA matches it firmly. Clone size is not always given. Where it is, it says once, few, many or a class for expanded clones.

clone size,J gene,D gene,V gene,CDR3 protein,CDR3 DNA
.,TRBJ2-2,.,TRBV12-5,CASGLVQGGSGELFF,TGTGCTAGTGGTTTGGTACAGGGGGGGTCCGGGGAGCTGTTTTTT
once,TRBJ1-1,.,TRBV11-2,CASSARTWGTEAFF,TGTGCCAGCAGCGCGAGGACCTGGGGCACTGAAGCTTTCTTT
.,TRBJ2-3,.,TRBV7-9,CASSRSTDTQYF,TGTGCCAGCAGCAGGAGCACAGATACGCAGTATTTT
.,TRBJ2-3,TRBD2,TRBV7-8,CASSSQASGSTDTQYF,TGTGCCAGCAGCTCCCAGGCTAGCGGTAGCACAGATACGCAGTATTTT
.,TRBJ1-5,.,TRBV2,CASSGRENQPQHF,TGTGCCAGCAGTGGGAGAGAGAATCAGCCCCAGCATTTT
.,TRBJ2-7,TRBD1,TRBV28,CASSHGQGSPRTYEQYF,TGTGCCAGCAGTCACGGACAGGGGTCCCCTAGGACCTACGAGCAGTACTTC
.,TRBJ1-2,.,TRBV30,CAWSFRAGGYTF,TGTGCCTGGAGTTTCAGGGCTGGGGGCTACACCTTC
.,TRBJ2-2,.,TRBV19,CASSIQGFTGELFF,TGTGCCAGTAGTATCCAGGGGTTCACCGGGGAGCTGTTTTTT
few,TRBJ1-2,TRBD1,TRBV6-1,CASSMGQGPYF,TGTGCCAGCAGTATGGGACAGGGTCCCTACTTC
.,TRBJ2-1,TRBD2,TRBV28,CASCSGKENEQFF,TGTGCCAGCTGTAGCGGGAAAGAGAATGAGCAGTTCTTC
.,TRBJ2-3,.,TRBV7-8,CASSFTSNADTQYF,TGTGCCAGCAGCTTTACTAGTAACGCAGATACGCAGTATTTT
.,TRBJ2-3,.,TRBV5-1,CASRTRWDTDTQYF,TGCGCCAGCAGGACTAGGTGGGACACAGATACGCAGTATTTT
.,TRBJ2-7,.,TRBV11-3,CANGGYEQYF,TGTGCCAATGGCGGCTACGAGCAGTACTTC
.,TRBJ2-7,.,TRBV28,CASSLDGSYEQYF,TGTGCCAGCAGTTTAGACGGCTCCTACGAGCAGTACTTC
.,TRBJ2-3,.,TRBV7-9,CASSLGSSGPTDTQYF,TGTGCCAGCAGCCTAGGATCCTCAGGGCCCACAGATACGCAGTATTTT
.,TRBJ1-5,TRBD1,TRBV19,CASSSYSGTGRMSNQPQHF,TGTGCCAGTAGTTCCTACTCCGGGACAGGGCGGATGAGCAATCAGCCCCAGCATTTT
.,TRBJ2-5,.,TRBV10-2,CASSFGVLETQYF,TGCGCCAGCAGTTTTGGGGTCCTGGAGACCCAGTACTTC
.,TRBJ1-2,TRBD1,TRBV5-4,CASSFQPGQGKEGYTF,TGTGCCAGCAGCTTCCAACCGGGACAGGGGAAAGAAGGCTACACCTTC
.,TRBJ2-6,.,TRBV10-3,CAISETGANVLTF,TGTGCCATCAGTGAAACTGGGGCCAACGTCCTGACTTTC
.,TRBJ2-3,TRBD2,TRBV5-1,CASSLALAGGDTQYF,TGCGCCAGCAGCTTGGCCCTAGCGGGAGGAGATACGCAGTATTTT
.,TRBJ2-2,.,TRBV5-1,CASSLVGQGHGELFF,TGCGCCAGCAGCTTGGTCGGGCAGGGGCACGGGGAGCTGTTTTTT
.,TRBJ2-1,TRBD2,TRBV6-6,CASSLAGGYNEQFF,TGTGCCAGCAGTCTAGCGGGAGGTTACAATGAGCAGTTCTTC
.,TRBJ2-7,.,TRBV11-2,CASRRDGSYEQYF,TGTGCCAGCAGACGGGATGGCTCCTACGAGCAGTACTTC
.,TRBJ1-5,.,TRBV18,CASSQGRDQPQHF,TGTGCCAGCTCACAGGGGAGAGATCAGCCCCAGCATTTT
.,TRBJ2-5,.,TRBV28,CASSFPEGTQYF,TGTGCCAGCAGTTTCCCTGAAGGGACCCAGTACTTC
.,TRBJ2-7,TRBD2,TRBV4-2,CASSQELAGHEQYF,TGTGCCAGCAGCCAAGAACTAGCGGGCCACGAGCAGTACTTC
.,TRBJ2-1,.,TRBV21-1,CASSKAQGNWDNEQFF,TGTGCCAGCAGCAAAGCTCAGGGAAATTGGGACAATGAGCAGTTCTTC
.,TRBJ2-2,TRBD1,TRBV5-1,CASSSSEQGAVGELFF,TGCGCCAGCAGCTCCTCAGAACAGGGGGCTGTCGGGGAGCTGTTTTTT
.,TRBJ2-3,.,TRBV5-1,CASSSGAGYTDTQYF,TGCGCCAGCAGCTCGGGGGCAGGGTACACAGATACGCAGTATTTT
.,TRBJ2-6,.,TRBV6-1,CASSDPLELVGANVLTF,TGTGCCAGCAGTGATCCTCTCGAGTTGGTTGGGGCCAACGTCCTGACTTTC
.,TRBJ1-2,.,TRBV10-3,CAISEGNRGTTYGYTF,TGTGCCATCAGTGAGGGTAATAGGGGGACAACCTATGGCTACACCTTC
.,TRBJ2-3,.,TRBV5-1,CASSLASHGSTDTQYF,TGCGCCAGCAGCTTGGCAAGTCATGGGTCCACAGATACGCAGTATTTT
.,TRBJ2-7,TRBD1,TRBV6-1,CASSEGWTGSYEQYF,TGTGCCAGCAGTGAAGGCTGGACAGGGTCCTACGAGCAGTACTTC
once,TRBJ2-3,TRBD1,TRBV4-2,CASRRNPPGTGVTDTQYF,TGTGCCAGCAGACGTAATCCGCCCGGGACAGGGGTAACAGATACGCAGTATTTT
.,TRBJ1-1,.,TRBV5-1,CASSLVGGSSEAFF,TGCGCCAGCAGCTTGGTAGGGGGAAGCTCTGAAGCTTTCTTT
once,TRBJ2-2,TRBD2,TRBV29-1,CSVKGTSTGELFF,TGCAGCGTGAAGGGGACTAGCACCGGGGAGCTGTTTTTT
.,TRBJ1-5,.,TRBV28,CASSPQVWNQPQHF,TGTGCCAGCAGTCCCCAGGTCTGGAATCAGCCCCAGCATTTT
.,TRBJ2-4,.,TRBV20-1,CSAQNVGIQYF,TGCAGTGCCCAAAACGTTGGCATTCAGTACTTC
.,TRBJ2-1,.,TRBV5-1,CASSLLLGASNEQFF,TGCGCCAGCAGCTTGTTACTAGGAGCCTCCAATGAGCAGTTCTTC
once,TRBJ2-1,TRBD2,TRBV7-9,CASSLYGRGGPYNEQFF,TGTGCCAGCAGCTTATATGGGCGGGGGGGCCCCTACAATGAGCAGTTCTTC
.,TRBJ2-5,TRBD1,TRBV2,CASRTGAETQYF,TGTGCCAGCCGGACAGGGGCCGAGACCCAGTACTTC
few,TRBJ1-2,.,TRBV7-8,CASSPSGNYGYTF,TGTGCCAGCAGCCCCTCCGGGAACTATGGCTACACCTTC